This T cell receptor beta chain stems from a study of T cells in Graves' hyperthyroidism and ophthalmopathy. This clonotype was recorded many times. What it binds is unknown. Patients were excluded for uncontrolled infection, other autoimmune disease, pregnancy or lactation. The PBMCs studied were ones that came from roughly 11 ml fresh peripheral blood. Study results and caveats: Ophthalmopathy was identified by the model a median approximately 6.9 months ahead of onset. Among thyroid clonotypes expanded above 0.001, most also appeared in blood.

TCR beta CDR3 regions were amplified from RNA transcripts. With the HTBI primer set, the TCR CDR3 went through a first round of RT-PCR. A single record per CDR3 protein comes from TCRdb applying MiXCR to the multiplex PCR reads. The table lists 490,000 or so distinct CDR3 sequences, approximately 20% of them singletons. This clonotype originated in a man aged 40-55 years with Graves' ophthalmopathy. Source material: blood.

The CDR3 DNA reads as TGTGCCAGCAGTGATAGCGGGAGAGTGAGGAATGAGCAGTTCTTC. It is translated as CASSDSGRVRNEQFF. The J gene is TRBJ2-1, the V gene TRBV7-2, with 9 bases lining up with TRBD2. V lost 6 bases, J lost 7 bases, and 10 bases stayed unmatched. The V gene's germline CDR1 is SGHTA and CDR2 FQGNSA. The CDR3 sequence is 15 residues long.